This entry lists 8 T cell receptor beta chains sequenced from one sample in a study of T cells in tuberculosis. Cells were sorted from thawed PBMC rested overnight and stained with GMM-loaded CD1B tetramer, viability dye and anti-CD3. The lipid loaded on the CD1B tetramers was C32 glucose monomycolate from Rhodococcus equi. Generated by immunoSEQ multiplex PCR, the TCRdb table keeps only in-frame clones and is missing some. The sample lists 60,000 or so clones, around 86% occurring once. Sequenced sample: CD1b-GMM tetramer-negative cells sorted from PBMCs. Receptors originate from an adult woman with latent tuberculosis.

The chain uses TRBV5-6 and TRBJ2-4; 7 bases are a match to TRBD1. Per the germline V gene, CDR1 is SGHDT and CDR2 is YYEEEE. The CDR3 covers 15 residues. V lost 2 bases, J lost 7 bases, and 9 bases stayed unmatched. CDR3 protein: CASSLGTAMGNIQYF. In nucleotides, the CDR3 is TGTGCCAGCAGCTTAGGGACAGCCATGGGGAACATTCAGTACTTC.

This chain joins TRBV21-1 and TRBJ1-5. TRBV21-1 corresponds to a pseudogene. This CDR3 is 13 amino acids long. In DNA form, the CDR3 reads TGTGCCAGCAGCACTAACCAACATCAGCCCCAGCATTTT. It is translated as CASSTNQHQPQHF.

The chain recombines TRBV7-9 with TRBJ1-1; the D gene is possibly TRBD1 (6 bases). The CDR3 has 18 residues. Looked up from germline, CDR1 is SEHNR and CDR2 is FQNEAQ (reference sequence). V was shortened by 1 base and J by 1 base, with 19 bases between the two germline ends. The CDR3 loop is CASSLGAKLVTGNTEAFF. CDR3 in DNA: TGTGCCAGCAGCTTAGGGGCGAAGTTAGTGACAGGGAACACTGAAGCTTTCTTT.

This chain joins TRBV4-3 and TRBJ2-1; the D is unclear. In germline, CDR1 is LGHNA, CDR2 YSLEER. Between the trimmed V and J ends, which lost 0 bases and 4 bases, there was a span of 13 bases. The CDR3 contains 16 residues. The CDR3 is CASSQDLGQVYNEQFF. Written as DNA, the CDR3 is TGCGCCAGCAGCCAAGATCTTGGGCAGGTTTACAATGAGCAGTTCTTC.

The rearrangement uses TRBV18 and TRBJ2-5, with 7 positions matching TRBD2. CDR1 is KGHSH, CDR2 LQKENI, per germline. V shed 2 bases and J 6 bases; nucleotides not matched to a gene: 12. The CDR3 extends over 16 amino acids. Written as DNA, the CDR3 is TGTGCCAGCTCACCAGGCACCAGCGGGGTTGGTAAGACCCAGTACTTC. Translating it yields CASSPGTSGVGKTQYF.

J is TRBJ2-3 and V is TRBV7-9; 7 positions match TRBD1. This CDR3 contains 15 residues. Germline CDR1 is SEHNR and CDR2 is FQNEAQ (reference sequence). The V gene end was trimmed by 3 bases and the J gene end by 1 base; junction bases not matched to a gene: 4. CDR3 protein: CASSFRTGRTDTQYF. DNA of the CDR3: TGTGCCAGCAGCTTCAGGACAGGCCGCACAGATACGCAGTATTTT.

The V call is TRBV10-3, the J call TRBJ1-5, with D perhaps TRBD1 (6 bases). The V gene's germline CDR1 is ENHRY and CDR2 SYGVKD. Trimming took 0 bases from V and 3 from J, leaving 12 bases between them. The CDR3 contains 16 residues. CDR3 bases: TGTGCCATCAGTGAGTCTGGGGGCTTCAACAATCAGCCCCAGCATTTT. It codes for CAISESGGFNNQPQHF.

The chain is built from TRBV6-5 and TRBJ2-7; 8 bases agree with TRBD1. Germline CDR1 reads MNHEY; CDR2 reads SVGAGI. This CDR3 has 13 amino acids. V shed 6 bases, J shed 6 bases, and the junction held 7 bases outside the gene matches. The CDR3 protein is CASSRDRSFEQYF. The CDR3 DNA follows: TGTGCCAGCAGCCGGGACAGGTCTTTCGAGCAGTACTTC.